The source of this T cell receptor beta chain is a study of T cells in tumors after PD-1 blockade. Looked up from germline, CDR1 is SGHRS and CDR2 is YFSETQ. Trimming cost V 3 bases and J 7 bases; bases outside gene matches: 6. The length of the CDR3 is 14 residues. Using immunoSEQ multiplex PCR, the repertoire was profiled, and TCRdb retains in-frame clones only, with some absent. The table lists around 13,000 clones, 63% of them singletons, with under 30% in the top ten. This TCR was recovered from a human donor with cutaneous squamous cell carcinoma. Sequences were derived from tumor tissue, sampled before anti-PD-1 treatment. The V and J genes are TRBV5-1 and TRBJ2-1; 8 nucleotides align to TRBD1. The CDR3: CASSSGQGRNEQFF. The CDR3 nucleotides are TGCGCCAGCAGCTCTGGACAGGGTAGGAATGAGCAGTTCTTC.